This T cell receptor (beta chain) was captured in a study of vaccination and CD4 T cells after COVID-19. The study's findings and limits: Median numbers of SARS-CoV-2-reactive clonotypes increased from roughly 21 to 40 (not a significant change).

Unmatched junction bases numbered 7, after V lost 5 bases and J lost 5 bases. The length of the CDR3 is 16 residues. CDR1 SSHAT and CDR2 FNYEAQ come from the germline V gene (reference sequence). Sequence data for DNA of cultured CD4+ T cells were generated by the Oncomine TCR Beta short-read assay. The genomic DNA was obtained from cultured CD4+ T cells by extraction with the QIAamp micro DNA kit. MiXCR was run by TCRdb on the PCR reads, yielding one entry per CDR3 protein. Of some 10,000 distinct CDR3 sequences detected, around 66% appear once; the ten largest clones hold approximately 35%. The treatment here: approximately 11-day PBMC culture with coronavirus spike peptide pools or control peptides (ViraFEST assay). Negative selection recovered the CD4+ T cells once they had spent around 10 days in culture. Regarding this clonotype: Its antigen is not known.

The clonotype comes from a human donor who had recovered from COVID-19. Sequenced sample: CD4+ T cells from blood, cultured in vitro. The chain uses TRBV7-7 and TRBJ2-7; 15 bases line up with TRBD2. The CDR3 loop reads CASSVGLAGGEHEQYF. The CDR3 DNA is TGTGCCAGCAGCGTCGGACTAGCGGGAGGGGAACACGAGCAGTACTTC.